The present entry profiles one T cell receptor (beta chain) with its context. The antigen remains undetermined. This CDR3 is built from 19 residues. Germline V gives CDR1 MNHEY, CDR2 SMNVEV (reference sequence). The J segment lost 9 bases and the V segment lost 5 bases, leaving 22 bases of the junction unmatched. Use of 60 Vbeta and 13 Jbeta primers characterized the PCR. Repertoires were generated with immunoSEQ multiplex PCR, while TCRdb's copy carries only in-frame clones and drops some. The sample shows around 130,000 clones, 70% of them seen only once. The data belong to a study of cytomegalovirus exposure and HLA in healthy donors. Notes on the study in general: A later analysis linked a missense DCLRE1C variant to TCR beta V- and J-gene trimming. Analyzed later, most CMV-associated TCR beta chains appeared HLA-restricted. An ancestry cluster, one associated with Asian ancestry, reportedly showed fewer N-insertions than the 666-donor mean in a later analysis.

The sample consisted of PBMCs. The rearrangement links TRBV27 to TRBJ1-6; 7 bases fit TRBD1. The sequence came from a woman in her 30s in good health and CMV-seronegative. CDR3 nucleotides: TGTGCCAGCAGTCCCTTGACAGGGTCGGGTCTTCGGGCCTCTTCACCCCTCCACTTT. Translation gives CASSPLTGSGLRASSPLHF.